This TCR beta chain is drawn from a study of T-cell reconstitution after alpha-beta-depleted transplantation in children. CDR1 is PRHDT, CDR2 FYEKMQ, per germline (reference sequence). CDR3 length: 16 residues. J was trimmed by 5 bases and V by 5 bases; bases with no gene match: 12. Unique molecular identifiers were built into the TCRbeta library. TCRdb reanalysed the PCR reads using MiXCR and keeps one entry per CDR3 protein. The sample lists about 72,000 distinct CDR3 sequences, approximately 7.3% occurring once. This rearrangement joins TRBV13 to TRBJ2-1; TRBD2 agrees at 7 bases. This receptor was obtained from a human donor who donated a stem cell graft to a child with acute lymphoblastic leukemia. The sample was PBMCs from the stem cell graft donor, taken from the stem cell graft. Here the CDR3 DNA reads TGTGCCAGCAGCCCGTATGCTAGCGGCAAAGACAATGAGCAGTTCTTC. Its protein is CASSPYASGKDNEQFF.